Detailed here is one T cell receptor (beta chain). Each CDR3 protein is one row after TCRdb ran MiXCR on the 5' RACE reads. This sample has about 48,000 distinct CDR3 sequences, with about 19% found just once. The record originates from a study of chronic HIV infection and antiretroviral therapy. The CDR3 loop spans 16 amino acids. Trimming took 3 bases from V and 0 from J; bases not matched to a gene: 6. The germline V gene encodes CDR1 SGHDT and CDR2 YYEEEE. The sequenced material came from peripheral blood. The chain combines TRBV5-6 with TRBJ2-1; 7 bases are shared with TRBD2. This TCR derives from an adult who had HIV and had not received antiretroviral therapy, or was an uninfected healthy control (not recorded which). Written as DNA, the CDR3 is TGTGCCAGCAGCTGGGACTACAAGAGCTCCTACAATGAGCAGTTCTTC. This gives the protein CASSWDYKSSYNEQFF. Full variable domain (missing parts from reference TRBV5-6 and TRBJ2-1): DAGVTQSPTHLIKTRGQQVTLRCSPKSGHDTVSWYQQALGQGPQFIFQYYEEEERQRGNFPDRFSGHQFPNYSSELNVNALLLGDSALYLCASSWDYKSSYNEQFFGPGTRLTVL.